A selection of T cell receptor beta chains follows, all from one sample in a study of blood T cell repertoires in COVID-19. TCRdb keeps only in-frame clones here, not all; method: immunoSEQ multiplex PCR. The sample has 200,000 to 250,000 clones; nearly 90% are singletons. Sequencing was carried out using PBMCs or T cells enriched from blood (not recorded which). Every receptor here comes from a man younger than 45 who had recovered from COVID-19. Each CDR3 is given with its conserved first and last residue. The D gene is left open where the match is weak. Some rows have no size entry. The others give once, few or many, or a class for an expanded clone.

>-|TRBV12-3/TRBV12-4|TRBJ1-1|-
CASSFLSLEAFF
TGTGCCAGCAGTTTCTTGAGTCTCGAAGCTTTCTTT
>TRBD2|TRBV3-1/TRBV3-2|TRBJ2-5|-
CASSQAGTSGGAEETQYF
TGTGCCAGCAGCCAAGCCGGGACTAGCGGGGGGGCAGAGGAGACCCAGTACTTC
>-|TRBV7-2|TRBJ2-7|few
CASSLASTVSSYEQYF
TGTGCCAGCAGCTTAGCTTCGACAGTGAGCTCCTACGAGCAGTACTTC
>TRBD2|TRBV27|TRBJ2-7|-
CASSGSGGFDEQYF
TGTGCCAGCAGTGGTAGCGGGGGGTTCGACGAGCAGTACTTC
>TRBD1|TRBV18|TRBJ2-1|-
CASSPRDRGLTVGDNEQFF
TGTGCCAGCTCACCTCGGGACAGAGGTCTCACGGTTGGGGACAATGAGCAGTTCTTC
>-|TRBV7-8|TRBJ1-5|-
CASSLPPTGFNQPQHF
TGTGCCAGCAGCTTACCTCCTACAGGTTTTAATCAGCCCCAGCATTTT
>-|TRBV5-6|TRBJ1-2|-
CASSLGQGIAYGYTF
TGTGCCAGCAGCTTGGGTCAGGGTATCGCCTATGGCTACACCTTC
>-|TRBV10-1|TRBJ2-1|-
CASSDRREREQFF
TGCGCCAGCAGTGACCGCCGGGAGCGTGAGCAGTTCTTC
>-|TRBV6-1|TRBJ1-5|-
CASSERRGNHQPQHF
TGTGCCAGCAGTGAAAGGAGGGGAAACCATCAGCCCCAGCATTTT
>-|TRBV6-8|TRBJ1-2|-
CASSGRQVPAKRAPGVYGYTF
TGTGCCAGCAGTGGGCGACAGGTTCCAGCGAAAAGGGCCCCTGGGGTTTATGGCTACACCTTC
>-|TRBV7-8|TRBJ2-3|-
CASSRKTGLSTDTQYF
TGTGCCAGCAGCCGGAAAACAGGGTTGAGCACAGATACGCAGTATTTT